Included here is one TCR beta chain sequence, with context. This clonotype was detected ten times or more. No antigen is known for it. No base-level quality is on record; no much larger clone is a single base apart. This specimen comes from a study of CD8+CD57+ T cells in acquired aplastic anemia (dated 2018 in TCRdb). For context, the study as a whole: DNA extracted from sorted CD4+ and CD8+ cells had a mean of about 3.2 ug, with a range of about 0.2 to 30 ug. For healthy donor samples, the average read count was about 10 million for CD4+ cells and 11 million to 14 million for CD8+ cells. Points the paper makes about the study in general: CD8+ Simpson's diversity did not differ significantly between patients and healthy controls (P=0.060). Although 25 to 30 CD8+ CDR3 sequences were shared by patients and controls, these sequences appeared highly expressed in patients and within the immunodominant clones of patients.

Genomic DNA served as template for TCR beta VDJ combination and CDR3 sequence profiling. TCR repertoire sequencing was run on an Illumina HiSeq 2000. Per the source publication's procedure: Repertoire assessment relied on Simpson's diversity index, CDR3 size and DJ length profiles, and TRBV/TRBJ rearrangement plots. The most abundant DNA sequence in the deep sequencing data was taken as the immunodominant clone. CDR3 amino acid sequences were screened for sharing across subjects and were compared with published repertoires and the VDJdb database. TCRdb trimmed the raw reads at Q25, called clones with MiXCR and kept productive beta chains. Rows are unified per CDR3 protein, each entry keeping the most common DNA and genes. These V and J calls are TCRdb output, not the study's own analysis. The sample records approximately 130,000 distinct CDR3 sequences, around two fifths of which are singletons. The ten most abundant clones make up under 9% of the sample.

TCR repertoires of sorted CD4+ and CD8+ blood T cells from severe aplastic anemia patients and healthy subjects were deep-sequenced in the study. Ficoll-Paque density gradient centrifugation was used to isolate peripheral blood mononuclear cells. CD4+ and CD8+ T cells were sorted by FACS or magnetic beads before DNA extraction. Sequenced: sorted CD4+, CD8+, or CD8+CD57+ T cells (not recorded which) from PBMCs. This clonotype was sampled from a human donor in good health, serving as a control.

CDR3 reads: CASSYPGTVIYEQYF. The DNA sequence is TGTGCCAGCAGCTATCCCGGGACAGTAATCTACGAGCAGTACTTC. The sequence is built from TRBV5-5 and TRBJ2-7, with 7 middle bases fitting TRBD1. The germline V end is reduced by 3 bases and the J end by 3 bases; junction bases left unmatched: 9. From the germline V gene (reference sequence), CDR1 is SGHKS and CDR2 is YYEKEE. The CDR3 covers 15 residues, taking in both the cysteine and the phenylalanine. Here the CDR3 DNA is all that survives: 45 bases in frame from base 1.